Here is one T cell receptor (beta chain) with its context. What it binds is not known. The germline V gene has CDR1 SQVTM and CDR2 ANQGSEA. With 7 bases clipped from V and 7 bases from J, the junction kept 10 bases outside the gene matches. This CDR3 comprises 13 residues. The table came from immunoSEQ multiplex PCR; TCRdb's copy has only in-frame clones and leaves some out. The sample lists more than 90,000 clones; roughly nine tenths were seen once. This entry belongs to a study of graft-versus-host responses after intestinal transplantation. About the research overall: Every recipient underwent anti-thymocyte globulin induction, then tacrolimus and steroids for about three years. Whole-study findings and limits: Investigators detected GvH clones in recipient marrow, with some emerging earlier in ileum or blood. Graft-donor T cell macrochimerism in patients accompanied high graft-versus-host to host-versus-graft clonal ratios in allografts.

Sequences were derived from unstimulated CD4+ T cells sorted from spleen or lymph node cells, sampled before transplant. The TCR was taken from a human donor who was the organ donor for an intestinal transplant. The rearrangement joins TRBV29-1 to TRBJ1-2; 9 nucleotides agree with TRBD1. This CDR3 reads CSASGQGNGGYTF. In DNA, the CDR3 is TGCAGCGCCTCCGGACAGGGGAATGGTGGCTACACCTTC. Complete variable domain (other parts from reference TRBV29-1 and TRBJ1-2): SAVISQKPSRDICQRGTSLTIQCQVDSQVTMMFWYRQQPGQSLTLIATANQGSEATYESGFVIDKFPISRPNLTFSTLTVSNMSPEDSSIYLCSASGQGNGGYTFGSGTRLTVV.